This T cell receptor (beta chain) came from a study of T cell responses to AZD1222 COVID-19 vaccine (dated by TCRdb to the early 2020s). For context, the study as a whole: AZD1222 recipients whose second dose came at about 4 weeks and those whose second dose came at about 12 weeks were combined into one group, since spike-specific TCR depth and breadth did not differ between the two schedules. A total of about 250 trial participants underwent TCR sequencing, of whom 200 to 220 had received two doses of AZD1222 and roughly 26 had received two doses of the MenACWY control vaccine. Enrollment into the trials was organized by age into subgroups of 18-55, 56-69 and 70-plus years, and those subgroups contained around 150, 28 and 57 TCR-sequenced participants, respectively.

Results the study describes overall, beyond this receptor: In the small 56-69-year group, the increase in depth fell short of significance, most likely because of low power. Reportedly, almost half of the unique spike-specific TCRs recognized epitopes lying outside the regions that are mutated in the B.1.351 and B.1.1.7 variants. The vaccine-associated CD4 TCRs covered the entire spike protein, and the dominant responses fell in regions 160-218 and 743-854. A significant rise in spike-specific TCR breadth and depth was observed after two AZD1222 doses relative to day 0 and relative to MenACWY recipients. Conclusions about previously exposed vaccinees are limited, since just a handful of AZD1222 recipients were seropositive for SARS-CoV-2 at baseline. Participants were mostly white British and included more females than males, and it was suggested by the authors that clonal diversity may have been underestimated. Because no samples from the day 14 peak response were available, repertoires could be characterized only after the peak T cell response.

Per the germline V gene (reference sequence), LNHDA is the CDR1 and SQIVND is the CDR2. From cysteine to phenylalanine, the CDR3 is 15 amino acids long. The only DNA kept is the CDR3, 45 bases in frame from the first base. The V end loses 5 bases and the J end loses 2 bases, and a stretch of 13 bases separates them. Points on this clone: Which antigen it targets is not known. Per-nucleotide qualities are absent, and no much larger clonotype sits a single base away.

The CDR3 regions of human TCRbeta chains were analyzed by immunosequencing. In the source study's methods: TCRs in the repertoires were compared against a reference library of SARS-CoV-2-specific TCRs that had been generated with the MIRA antigen-specificity platform. Breadth was defined as the fraction of unique TCRs that were SARS-CoV-2-associated. Depth was defined as the fraction of total T cells that were SARS-CoV-2-associated. Using the MIRA data, each spike-specific TCR was assigned both to the spike region to which the TCR was reactive and to a CD4 or CD8 class. Log10-transformed breadth and depth values were compared by one-way ANOVA with Sidak's multiple comparisons tests. TCRdb's version of the immuneACCESS table is confined to in-frame rearrangements and falls short of the full clone set. An unresolved V gene accounts for under half of the shortfall where checked; the remainder is of unknown origin. V, J and clone size derive from that table, while D and trimming were established from the DNA sequence. Here the sample has about 130,000 clones; roughly 90% occur a single time. Together, the top ten hold around 5.9% of the sample.

In the paper's terms, the time point label means: baseline before first vaccination. Vaccinee samples came from UK trials COV001 and COV002, including a single-blind randomized controlled phase 2/3 trial of AZD1222 (ChAdOx1 nCoV-19) in healthy adults. For TCRbeta chain sequencing, PBMC samples were collected from trial participants at day 0 and at day 28 after the second dose. Specimen: peripheral blood, collected on day 0 of AZD1222 vaccination. The chain couples TRBV19 to TRBJ2-1; the D gene is perhaps TRBD1 or TRBD2, each of them matching over 5 bases. The origin of this receptor is an adult in good health. At the DNA level, the sequence is TGTGCCAGTAGTGGGGACCGGGTACCCTACAATGAGCAGTTCTTC. The translation is CASSGDRVPYNEQFF.